This T cell receptor beta chain is drawn from a study of immune evolution from preneoplasia to lung adenocarcinoma. This CDR3 contains 14 residues. Germline CDR1 reads SEHNR; CDR2 reads FQNEAQ (reference sequence). The V and J ends lost 5 bases and 3 bases respectively, with 13 bases between them. The repertoire was sequenced with immunoSEQ multiplex PCR; TCRdb's copy has only in-frame clones and lacks some. The sample has about 5,500 clones, roughly 83% seen once. Specimen: FFPE adjacent normal lung tissue. This TCR derives from a person between 65 and 79 years old with lung adenocarcinoma. The chain carries TRBV7-9 and TRBJ1-2; the D gene is possibly TRBD1 (5 bases). The CDR3 loop is CASSPDGGYYGYTF. Written as DNA, the CDR3 is TGTGCCAGCAGCCCGGACGGGGGTTACTATGGCTACACCTTC.